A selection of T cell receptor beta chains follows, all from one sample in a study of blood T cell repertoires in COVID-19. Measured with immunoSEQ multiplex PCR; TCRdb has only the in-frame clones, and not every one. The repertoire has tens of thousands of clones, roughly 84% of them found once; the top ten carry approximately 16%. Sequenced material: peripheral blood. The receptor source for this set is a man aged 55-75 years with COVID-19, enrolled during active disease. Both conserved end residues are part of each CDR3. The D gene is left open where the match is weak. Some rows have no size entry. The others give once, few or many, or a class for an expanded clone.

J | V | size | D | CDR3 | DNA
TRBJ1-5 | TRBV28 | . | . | CASREDLGNQPQHF | TGTGCCAGCAGGGAGGACTTGGGCAATCAGCCCCAGCATTTT
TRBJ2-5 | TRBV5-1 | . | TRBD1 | CASSYGQGQETQYF | TGCGCCAGCAGCTATGGACAGGGGCAAGAGACCCAGTACTTC
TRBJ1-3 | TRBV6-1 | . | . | CASSARRDFSGNTIYF | TGTGCCAGCAGTGCCCGCAGGGACTTCTCTGGAAACACCATATATTTT
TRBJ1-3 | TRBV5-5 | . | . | CASSSYRDSGNTIYF | TGTGCCAGCTCTTCTTACAGGGACTCTGGAAACACCATATATTTT
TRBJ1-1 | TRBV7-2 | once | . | CASVWRGGGDTEAFF | TGTGCCAGCGTTTGGCGGGGTGGCGGGGACACTGAAGCTTTCTTT
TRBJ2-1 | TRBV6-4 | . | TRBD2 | CASRYTGTSGKNEQFF | TGTGCCAGCAGATATACTGGGACTAGCGGGAAGAATGAGCAGTTCTTC
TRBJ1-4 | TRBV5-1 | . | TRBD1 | CASSSTGNSEKLFF | TGCGCCAGCAGCTCGACAGGGAATAGTGAAAAACTGTTTTTT
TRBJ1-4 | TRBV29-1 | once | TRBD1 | CSVEITGVGGKLFF | TGCAGCGTTGAAATCACAGGGGTTGGGGGAAAACTGTTTTTT
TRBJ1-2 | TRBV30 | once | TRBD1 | CAWMGARTGGNGYTF | TGTGCCTGGATGGGGGCCCGGACAGGAGGAAATGGCTACACCTTC
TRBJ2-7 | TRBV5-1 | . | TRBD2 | CASSLEAGRAYEQYF | TGCGCCAGCAGCTTGGAGGCCGGGAGGGCCTACGAGCAGTACTTC
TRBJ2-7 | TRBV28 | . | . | CASRKQPGLISYEQYF | TGTGCCAGTCGAAAACAACCGGGACTGATCTCCTACGAGCAGTACTTC
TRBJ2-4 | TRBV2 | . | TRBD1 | CASSPYLGQENIQYF | TGTGCCAGCAGTCCCTATTTGGGACAGGAAAACATTCAGTACTTC
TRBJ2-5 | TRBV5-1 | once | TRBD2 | CASSFYSGEETQYF | TGCGCCAGCAGCTTTTATAGCGGGGAAGAGACCCAGTACTTC
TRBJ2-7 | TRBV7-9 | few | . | CASSLEAGSHEQYF | TGTGCCAGCAGCTTAGAGGCCGGTAGCCACGAGCAGTACTTC
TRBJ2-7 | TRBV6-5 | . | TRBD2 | CASASGGALTYEQYF | TGTGCCAGCGCCTCGGGGGGGGCCCTTACCTACGAGCAGTACTTC
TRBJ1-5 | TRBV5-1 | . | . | CASSFNSNQPQHF | TGCGCCAGCAGCTTCAATAGCAATCAGCCCCAGCATTTT
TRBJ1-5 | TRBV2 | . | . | CASSVSYNQPQHF | TGTGCCAGCAGTGTGAGTTACAATCAGCCCCAGCATTTT
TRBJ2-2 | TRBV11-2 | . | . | CASSFRGGVYTGELFF | TGTGCCAGCAGCTTTAGAGGGGGAGTGTACACCGGGGAGCTGTTTTTT
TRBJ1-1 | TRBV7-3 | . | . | CASRFTVNTEAFF | TGTGCCAGCAGGTTCACAGTGAACACTGAAGCTTTCTTT
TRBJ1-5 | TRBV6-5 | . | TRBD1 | CASGDRGNQPQHF | TGTGCCAGCGGGGACAGGGGCAATCAGCCCCAGCATTTT
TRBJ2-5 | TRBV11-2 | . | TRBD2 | CASSLVSGGPGETQYF | TGTGCCAGCAGCTTAGTAAGCGGGGGGCCAGGGGAGACCCAGTACTTC
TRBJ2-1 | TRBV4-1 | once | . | CASSQQTDASYNEQFF | TGCGCCAGCAGCCAACAGACTGACGCCTCCTACAATGAGCAGTTCTTC
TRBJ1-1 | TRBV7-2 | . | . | CASSFAQGFGTEAFF | TGTGCCAGCAGTTTTGCACAGGGATTCGGCACTGAAGCTTTCTTT
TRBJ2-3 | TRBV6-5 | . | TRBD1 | CASQTGQGSDTQYF | TGTGCCAGCCAAACAGGACAGGGGTCAGATACGCAGTATTTT
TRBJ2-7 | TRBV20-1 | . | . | CSASGSYEQYF | TGCAGTGCTTCAGGATCCTACGAGCAGTACTTC
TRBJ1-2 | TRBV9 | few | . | CASSREGGFSGYTF | TGTGCCAGCAGCCGCGAGGGAGGTTTCTCGGGCTACACCTTC
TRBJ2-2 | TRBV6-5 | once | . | CASSTQQGEGGELFF | TGTGCCAGCAGTACCCAACAGGGGGAGGGCGGGGAGCTGTTTTTT
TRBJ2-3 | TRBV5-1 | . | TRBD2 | CASSLIEREREYF | TGCGCCAGCAGCTTAATAGAGCGGGAGAGAGAGTATTTT
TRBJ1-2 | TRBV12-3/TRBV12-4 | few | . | CASSSGDYGYTF | TGTGCCAGCAGTTCAGGGGACTATGGCTACACCTTC
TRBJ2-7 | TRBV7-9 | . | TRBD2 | CASSLAKGSSGTPYEQYF | TGTGCCAGCAGCTTAGCGAAGGGTTCTAGCGGGACCCCCTACGAGCAGTACTTC
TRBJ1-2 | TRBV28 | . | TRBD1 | CASLRDSYGYTF | TGTGCCAGCCTCCGGGACAGCTATGGCTACACCTTC
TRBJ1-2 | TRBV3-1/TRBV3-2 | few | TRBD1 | CASSQDTGTGLNYGYTF | TGTGCCAGCAGCCAGGATACCGGGACAGGCCTTAACTATGGCTACACCTTC
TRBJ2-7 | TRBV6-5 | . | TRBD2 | CASRTSGNSYEQYF | TGTGCCAGCAGAACTAGCGGGAACTCCTACGAGCAGTACTTC
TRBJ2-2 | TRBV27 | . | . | CASRAQLANTGELFF | TGTGCCAGCAGAGCACAGCTCGCGAACACCGGGGAGCTGTTTTTT
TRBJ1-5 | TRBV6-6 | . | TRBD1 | CASSQGHRGRPQHF | TGTGCCAGCAGCCAGGGCCACAGGGGTCGGCCCCAGCATTTT
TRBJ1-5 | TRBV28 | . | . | CASKTTGFGQPQHF | TGTGCCAGCAAAACGACAGGTTTCGGTCAGCCCCAGCATTTT
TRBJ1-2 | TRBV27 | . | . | CASSFRQGGPYGYTF | TGTGCCAGCAGTTTTCGTCAGGGAGGGCCCTATGGCTACACCTTC
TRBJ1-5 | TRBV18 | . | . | CASSPYDSNQPQHF | TGTGCCAGCTCACCTTACGACAGTAATCAGCCCCAGCATTTT
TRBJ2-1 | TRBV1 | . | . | CTSSQEGAGGSSYNEQFF | TGCACCAGCAGCCAAGAGGGAGCGGGAGGTAGCTCCTACAATGAGCAGTTCTTC
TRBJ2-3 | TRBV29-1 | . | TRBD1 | CSAHRGEADTQYF | TGCAGCGCTCACAGGGGGGAAGCGGATACGCAGTATTTT
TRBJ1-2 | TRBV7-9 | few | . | CASSTDSYGYTF | TGTGCCAGCAGCACGGACAGCTATGGCTACACCTTC
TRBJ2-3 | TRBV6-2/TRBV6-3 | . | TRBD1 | CASSSKQGSKTDTQYF | TGTGCCAGCAGTTCCAAACAGGGGTCGAAGACAGATACGCAGTATTTT
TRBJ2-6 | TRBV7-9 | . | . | CASSLGRGSGANVLTF | TGTGCCAGCAGCTTAGGACGGGGCTCTGGGGCCAACGTCCTGACTTTC
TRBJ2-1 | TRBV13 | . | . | CASSLNRVVNEQFF | TGTGCCAGCAGCTTAAACAGGGTTGTGAATGAGCAGTTCTTC
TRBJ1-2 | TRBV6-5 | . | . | CASSSAGVSNYGYTF | TGTGCCAGCAGTTCGGCGGGAGTCTCTAACTATGGCTACACCTTC
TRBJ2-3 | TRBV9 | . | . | CASSSSPAGATDTQYF | TGTGCCAGCAGCTCTAGTCCGGCGGGGGCCACAGATACGCAGTATTTT
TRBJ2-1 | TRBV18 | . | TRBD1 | CATSWDRGYNEQFF | TGTGCCACCTCGTGGGACAGGGGATACAATGAGCAGTTCTTC
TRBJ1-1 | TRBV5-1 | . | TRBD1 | CASSPGQANTEAFF | TGCGCCAGCAGCCCGGGACAGGCGAACACTGAAGCTTTCTTT
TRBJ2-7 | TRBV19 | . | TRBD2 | CATRSKRGSYEQYF | TGTGCCACCCGGAGCAAGCGGGGGAGCTACGAGCAGTACTTC
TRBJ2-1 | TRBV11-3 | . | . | CASSFGGTEYNEQFF | TGTGCCAGCAGCTTCGGAGGGACCGAATACAATGAGCAGTTCTTC
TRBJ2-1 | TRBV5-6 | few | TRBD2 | CASSFGSGNSYNEQFF | TGTGCCAGCAGCTTCGGTAGCGGGAACTCCTACAATGAGCAGTTCTTC
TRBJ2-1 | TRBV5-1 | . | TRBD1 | CASSLDQGAYNEQFF | TGCGCCAGCAGCTTGGATCAGGGGGCGTACAATGAGCAGTTCTTC
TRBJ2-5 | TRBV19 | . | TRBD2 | CASGGVQGSGRIETQYF | TGTGCCAGCGGGGGCGTGCAGGGTAGCGGGAGAATAGAGACCCAGTACTTC
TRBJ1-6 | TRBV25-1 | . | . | CASSDGKGRPYNSPLHF | TGTGCCAGCAGTGATGGGAAGGGGAGGCCCTATAATTCACCCCTCCACTTT
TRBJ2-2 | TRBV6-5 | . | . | CASSSGTFTGELFF | TGTGCCAGCAGTTCCGGGACATTCACCGGGGAGCTGTTTTTT
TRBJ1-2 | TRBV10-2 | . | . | CASRTRREGSGYTF | TGCGCCAGCAGAACCCGCCGGGAGGGGAGCGGCTACACCTTC
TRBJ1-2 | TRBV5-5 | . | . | CASSSNQGGFGYTF | TGTGCCAGCAGCTCAAATCAGGGTGGGTTTGGCTACACCTTC